Given below is one T cell receptor beta chain in context. Antigen: not known. Addition of a universal primer site occurred through template switching, and cDNA carried unique molecular identifiers. MiXCR, run by TCRdb on the 5' RACE reads, gives a single entry per CDR3 protein. The sample lists about 690,000 distinct CDR3 sequences; 21% were seen once. The source of the sample is a study of identical twins. The CDR3 is 15 amino acids. CDR1 and CDR2 (germline): KGHDR, SFDVKD. Trimming took 4 bases from V and 3 from J; bases not matched to a gene: 6. The study's findings and limits: Models, which agreed with sharing between unrelated individuals, nonetheless underestimated the out-of-frame TCR alpha sharing seen in monozygotic twins.

These same data were also listed under a study on T cells expressing NK-cell markers.

The sample taken for sequencing was PBMCs. This receptor was obtained from a woman aged 18 to 35 in good health. The genes are TRBV24-1 and TRBJ2-3; 7 nucleotides line up with TRBD1. The CDR3 nucleotides are TGTGCCACCAGTGACGCAAGCAGGGGGACAGATACGCAGTATTTT. It translates to CATSDASRGTDTQYF.